The 15 T cell receptor beta chains presented below share a single source sample, sequenced in a study of cytomegalovirus exposure and HLA in healthy donors. PCR employed 60 Vbeta and 13 Jbeta primers. Clones were sequenced by immunoSEQ multiplex PCR, and TCRdb holds only the in-frame ones, with some missing. The sample shows 100,000 to 150,000 clones, 70% to 85% of them seen only once. Material for sequencing was PBMCs. These receptors were obtained from a female donor in good health and CMV-seronegative.

Only a few counts were recorded for this clone. The chain employs TRBV6-5 and TRBJ2-5; 7 bases are shared with TRBD1. This CDR3 has 16 residues. Germline assignment: CDR1 MNHEY and CDR2 SVGAGI. The trim removed 0 bases at V and 4 bases at J, leaving 8 bases unmatched. The CDR3 reads CASSYSEGAGGETQYF. As DNA, the CDR3 is TGTGCCAGCAGTTACTCGGAAGGGGCAGGGGGAGAGACCCAGTACTTC.

The chain is built from TRBV9 and TRBJ1-4; D might be TRBD1 (5 bases). The CDR3 spans 14 residues. V lost 4 bases, J lost 4 bases, and 11 bases lay in between. Germline V gives CDR1 SGDLS, CDR2 YYNGEE. In DNA form, the CDR3 reads TGTGCCAGCAGCCCCAGGGCGAATAATGAAAAACTGTTTTTT. Translated: CASSPRANNEKLFF.

V usage is TRBV10-3 and J usage is TRBJ1-5, with D possibly being TRBD1 (6 bases). Germline V lookup: CDR1 ENHRY, CDR2 SYGVKD. The V gene lost 6 bases and the J gene lost 4 bases, with 10 bases spanning the gap. This CDR3 contains 13 residues. The CDR3 protein is CAIRDSLNQPQHF. CDR3 sequence (DNA): TGTGCCATCAGGGACAGCCTAAATCAGCCCCAGCATTTT.

The chain carries TRBV28 and TRBJ1-3; 7 bases are a match to TRBD1. The CDR3 contains 14 residues. After removal of 5 bases from V and 7 bases from J, the junction contained 8 bases not matched to a gene. The germline CDR1 and CDR2 sequences are MDHEN and SYDVKM. CDR3 DNA: TGTGCCAGCAGTCCACGGAGGGGGCAGAACACCATATATTTT. It yields the protein CASSPRRGQNTIYF.

The V call is TRBV5-1, the J call TRBJ2-1; 7 bases agree with TRBD1. Trimming took 9 bases from V and 0 from J; bases not matched to a gene: 15. Per germline, CDR1 SGHRS and CDR2 YFSETQ. This CDR3 is 17 amino acids long. The DNA of the CDR3 is TGCGCCACCCGCCGCACAGGGGAGTTTAGCTCCTACAATGAGCAGTTCTTC. This gives the protein CATRRTGEFSSYNEQFF. The full variable domain, its missing parts supplied by reference TRBV5-1 and TRBJ2-1, is KAGVTQTPRYLIKTRGQQVTLSCSPISGHRSVSWYQQTPGQGLQFLFEYFSETQRNKGNFPGRFSGRQFSNSRSEMNVSTLELGDSALYLCATRRTGEFSSYNEQFFGPGTRLTVL.

This chain joins TRBV5-1 and TRBJ2-1; the D gene is possibly TRBD1 (7 bases). CDR1 is SGHRS, CDR2 YFSETQ, per germline. CDR3 length: 12 amino acids. V lost 4 bases and J 8 bases, leaving 10 bases between the germline ends. CDR3 sequence reads: CASSQGGDEQFF. The CDR3 nucleotides are TGCGCCAGCAGCCAGGGGGGCGATGAGCAGTTCTTC.

The gene calls are TRBV7-2 and TRBJ1-2; D gene uncertain. The CDR3 is 16 residues long. The germline gives CDR1 SGHTA, CDR2 FQGNSA. V was shortened by 1 base and J by 4 bases, with 16 bases between the two germline ends. The CDR3 sequence: CASSLDGSLRGYGYTF. The CDR3 region has the DNA TGTGCCAGCAGCTTAGACGGGAGTCTACGAGGCTATGGCTACACCTTC. Using reference TRBV7-2 and TRBJ1-2 for the parts outside the CDR3, the full variable domain is GAGVSQSPSNKVTEKGKDVELRCDPISGHTALYWYRQSLGQGLEFLIYFQGNSAPDKSGLPSDRFSAERTGGSVSTLTIQRTQQEDSAVYLCASSLDGSLRGYGYTFGSGTRLTVV.

V is TRBV2 and J is TRBJ1-2; D is uncertain. Trimming stripped 2 bases from V and 2 bases from J, with 6 bases between. CDR3 length: 13 amino acids. Germline CDR1 is SNHLY and CDR2 is FYNNEI. The DNA of the CDR3 is TGTGCCAGCAGTGAAATAGTGAACTATGGCTACACCTTC. Encoded protein: CASSEIVNYGYTF.

V usage is TRBV9 and J usage is TRBJ2-7; 9 bases map to TRBD1. The CDR3 covers 14 residues. Germline V gene sequence: CDR1 SGDLS, CDR2 YYNGEE. V was clipped by 5 bases and J by 6 bases; unmatched bases: 9. The chain's CDR3 is CASSSRDRVGEQYF. In nucleotides, the CDR3 is TGTGCCAGCAGTTCCCGGGACAGGGTCGGCGAGCAGTACTTC.

This clone was seen only once. The V call is TRBV5-4, the J call TRBJ2-3, with 12 bases lining up with TRBD2. CDR3 size: 15 residues. The germline V gene has CDR1 SGHNT and CDR2 YYREEE (reference sequence). V dropped 3 bases and J dropped 4; count of bases not matched to a gene: 3. The CDR3: CASSSSGGGPDTQYF. The DNA for the CDR3 is TGTGCCAGCAGCTCTAGCGGGGGGGGCCCAGATACGCAGTATTTT.

The chain uses TRBV5-4 and TRBJ1-4, with 7 bases that match TRBD1. The ends lost 0 bases at V and 8 bases at J; junction bases unmatched: 4. The CDR3 extends over 14 amino acids. The V gene's germline CDR1 is SGHNT and CDR2 YYREEE (reference sequence). CDR3 DNA sequence: TGTGCCAGCAGCTTGGAAGGGGGCGACGAAAAACTGTTTTTT. The encoded protein is CASSLEGGDEKLFF.

This chain joins TRBV5-1 and TRBJ2-3; 10 positions agree with TRBD2. This CDR3 has 15 residues. Trimming at V came to 6 bases and at J to 3 bases, leaving 7 bases not matched to a gene. In germline, CDR1 is SGHRS, CDR2 YFSETQ. The CDR3 sequence is CASNPSSGRTDTQYF. The CDR3 nucleotides are TGCGCCAGCAACCCGTCTAGCGGGAGAACAGATACGCAGTATTTT.

This chain links TRBV10-3 with TRBJ2-1, with 7 bases lining up with TRBD2. Germline loops: CDR1 ENHRY, CDR2 SYGVKD. This CDR3 has 12 residues. Trimming cost V 3 bases and J 15 bases; bases outside gene matches: 8. CDR3 in DNA: TGTGCCATCAGTGAACCGGGCGGGAGCGCGTTCTTC. As protein: CAISEPGGSAFF.

The chain has TRBV5-6 and TRBJ1-4, with D perhaps matching TRBD1 (6 bases). V lost 4 bases and J 8 bases, leaving 12 bases between the germline ends. Germline CDR1 is SGHDT and CDR2 is YYEEEE. The CDR3 spans 13 residues. The CDR3 nucleotides read TGTGCCAGCAGCCCACCGAGGGGGGAAAAACTGTTTTTT. Translating it yields CASSPPRGEKLFF.

Points on this clone: Other DNA variants within this sample encode the same CDR3. V and J are TRBV28 and TRBJ1-2; D is unresolved. Germline lookup yields CDR1 MDHEN and CDR2 SYDVKM. The CDR3 loop spans 13 amino acids. V was pared by 1 base and J by 2 bases, with 5 bases between. The chain's CDR3 is CASSLSGNYGYTF. The CDR3 DNA sequence: TGTGCCAGCAGTTTATCGGGAAACTATGGCTACACCTTC.